A selection of T cell receptor beta chains follows, all from one sample in a study of post-analysis software for immune sequencing data. TCRdb ran MiXCR on the PCR reads and lists one entry per CDR3 protein. The table has roughly 570,000 distinct CDR3 sequences, around 36% seen once. The sample taken for sequencing was blood. The receptors shown here come from a girl aged 2-17 years with multiple sclerosis. Both conserved end residues are part of each CDR3. A D gene is named only where the DNA matches it firmly. The size field is filled for only some rows; it gives once, few, many or a size class.

>TRBV4-1|TRBD2|few|TRBJ2-5
TGCGCCAGCAGCCAAGTGGAGGCTAGCGGGGGGGAGACCCAGTACTTC
CASSQVEASGGETQYF
>TRBV18|NA|few|TRBJ2-7
TGTGCCAGCTCACCACGAGGGGACTACGAGCAGTACTTC
CASSPRGDYEQYF
>TRBV11-2|NA|few|TRBJ1-2
TGTGCCAGCAGCTCCCGACGGTCTTATAACTATGGCTACACCTTC
CASSSRRSYNYGYTF
>TRBV5-5|TRBD1|NA|TRBJ1-4
TGTGCCAGCAGCTTGTTTTACAGGGGGAGCGAAAAACTGTTTTTT
CASSLFYRGSEKLFF
>TRBV27|NA|few|TRBJ1-5
TGTGCCAGCAGGGGCAGTCCCAATCAGCCCCAGCATTTT
CASRGSPNQPQHF
>TRBV4-2|TRBD1|NA|TRBJ1-2
TGTGCCAGCAGCCAACAGCGACAGGGGAAGAATGGCTACACCTTC
CASSQQRQGKNGYTF
>TRBV10-2|NA|NA|TRBJ2-5
TGCGCCAGCACCCAGGGGGGGGCGAATAAAGAGACCCAGTACTTC
CASTQGGANKETQYF
>TRBV28|NA|few|TRBJ1-6
TGTGCCAGTAAAGTTAACTTGGATTCACCCCTCCACTTT
CASKVNLDSPLHF
>TRBV6-6|TRBD1|few|TRBJ2-7
TGTGCCAGCAGTCGCCCCGGGACAGGGGGAAACGAGCAGTACTTC
CASSRPGTGGNEQYF
>TRBV14|NA|NA|TRBJ1-2
TGTGCCAGCAGCCAAGTTGTCGGGGATGGCTACACCTTC
CASSQVVGDGYTF
>TRBV5-1|NA|NA|TRBJ2-7
TGCGCCAGCAGCTTGGACAGTCTCTATTCCTACGAGCAGTACTTC
CASSLDSLYSYEQYF
>TRBV6-1|TRBD1|NA|TRBJ1-6
TGTGCCAGCAGTGTTGCGGACAGGGCGAATTCACCCCTCCACTTT
CASSVADRANSPLHF
>TRBV12-3/TRBV12-4|NA|NA|TRBJ1-1
TGTGCCAGCAGTCCGGTTGCAAAAATGAACACTGAAGCTTTCTTT
CASSPVAKMNTEAFF
>TRBV20-1|TRBD1|few|TRBJ2-5
TGCAGTGCTAGAGTCGCGACAGGGGCAATAGTAGAGACCCAGTACTTC
CSARVATGAIVETQYF
>TRBV28|TRBD1|few|TRBJ2-7
TGTGCCAGCAGTTCCATGGCGGGACAGGGGAGAAGCGAGCAGTACTTC
CASSSMAGQGRSEQYF